Presented here are 30 T cell receptor beta chains from one specimen sequenced in a study of radiation and T cells in renal cell carcinoma. Regarding time point: blood 4 weeks post-SBRT, at nephrectomy. Treatment specified: 15 Gy SBRT to primary tumor, nephrectomy 4 weeks later. Method: immunoSEQ multiplex PCR; TCRdb's copy keeps in-frame clones and lacks some. Here the sample spans tens of thousands of clones, over 60% being singletons. The sequencing used blood, collected from a patient whose treatment included radiotherapy and nephrectomy. These TCRs come from a man in his 60s with renal cell carcinoma.

This clone appeared once. This chain links TRBV7-2 with TRBJ1-5, with a tentative D call TRBD1 (6 bases). CDR3 length equals 13 residues. V lost 5 bases and J 8 bases, leaving 13 bases between the germline ends. Germline V gene sequence: CDR1 SGHTA, CDR2 FQGNSA. The CDR3 reads CASSQRQAEPQHF. The CDR3, as DNA: TGTGCCAGCAGCCAAAGACAGGCCGAGCCCCAGCATTTT.

J is TRBJ2-2 and V is TRBV19; D ambiguous. V was pared by 3 bases and J by 4 bases, with 3 bases between. Germline CDR1 reads LNHDA; CDR2 reads SQIVND (reference sequence). The CDR3 is 12 amino acids. The CDR3 sequence is CASSMTTGELFF. CDR3 nucleotides: TGTGCCAGTAGTATGACCACCGGGGAGCTGTTTTTT. Together with reference TRBV19 and TRBJ2-2, the CDR3 gives the full variable domain: DGGITQSPKYLFRKEGQNVTLSCEQNLNHDAMYWYRQDPGQGLRLIYYSQIVNDFQKGDIAEGYSVSREKKESFPLTVTSAQKNPTAFYLCASSMTTGELFFGEGSRLTVL.

The CDR3 coding sequence is TGTGCCAGCAGCCCACGGAAGAACACTGAAGCTTTCTTT. The encoded protein is CASSPRKNTEAFF. The genes are TRBV7-9 and TRBJ1-1; D is undetermined. Germline-derived CDR1 and CDR2 are SEHNR and FQNEAQ (reference sequence). The V end lost 5 bases, the J end lost 1 base, and 8 bases lay between the germline ends. This CDR3 has 13 amino acids.

This CDR3 reads CASSFPLAGALAKNIQYF. In DNA form, the CDR3 reads TGTGCCAGCAGCTTCCCCCTAGCGGGCGCCCTAGCCAAAAACATTCAGTACTTC. V gene TRBV7-2 combines with J gene TRBJ2-4; 8 nucleotides line up with TRBD2. The ends lost 3 bases at V and 0 bases at J; junction bases unmatched: 10. The CDR3 contains 18 residues. Germline-derived CDR1 and CDR2 are SGHTA and FQGNSA.

This clone was seen only a few times. V is TRBV2 and J is TRBJ2-7; TRBD1 agrees at 10 bases. V lost 5 bases to trimming and J lost 5 bases; unmatched junction nucleotides: 12. Germline values: CDR1 SNHLY, CDR2 FYNNEI. This CDR3 has 16 amino acids. The CDR3 loop is CASSRLPGQGYDEQYF. The CDR3 region has the DNA TGTGCCAGCAGTCGCCTTCCGGGACAGGGGTACGACGAGCAGTACTTC.

The rearrangement links TRBV25-1 to TRBJ2-7, with no clear D. The germline V gene encodes CDR1 MGHDK and CDR2 SYGVNS. The CDR3 extends over 15 amino acids. V lost 3 bases and J lost 4, with 16 bases in between. CDR3 bases: TGTGCCAGCAGTGACTTAGACACCTATCCTTACGAGCAGTACTTC. This encodes CASSDLDTYPYEQYF.

The rearrangement links TRBV27 to TRBJ2-5; 9 positions match TRBD1. Trimming at V came to 4 bases and at J to 5 bases, leaving 8 bases not matched to a gene. CDR1 MNHEY and CDR2 SMNVEV come from the germline V gene (reference sequence). There are 15 residues in the CDR3. The CDR3 is CASSSDRGAGETQYF. As DNA, the CDR3 is TGTGCCAGCAGTTCGGACAGGGGAGCCGGGGAGACCCAGTACTTC.

This clone showed up just once. This rearrangement joins TRBV7-8 to TRBJ2-1; D remains unclear. The CDR3 totals 12 residues. V shed 0 bases and J shed 10 bases, with 7 bases lying between them. Germline CDR1 SGHVS, CDR2 FQNEAQ. The CDR3 spells CASSLARREQFF. The CDR3 DNA follows: TGTGCCAGCAGCTTAGCGCGCAGGGAGCAGTTCTTC.

At least ten counts were recorded for this clone. The V gene is TRBV11-2, the J gene TRBJ1-1, with D uncertain. Trimming removed 4 bases at V and 0 bases at J, with 9 bases between. The germline gives CDR1 SGHAT, CDR2 FQNNGV. The CDR3 consists of 14 residues. CDR3 coding DNA: TGTGCCAGCAGCTCGATTTTGATGAACACTGAAGCTTTCTTT. Translated, it gives CASSSILMNTEAFF.

This clone was seen a single time. The CDR3 is CASSRRGQGAGTEAFF. The DNA of the CDR3 is TGTGCCAGTAGTCGTAGAGGACAGGGGGCGGGCACTGAAGCTTTCTTT. This sequence joins TRBV19 and TRBJ1-1; TRBD1 agrees at 11 bases. The trim removed 5 bases at V and 4 bases at J, leaving 9 bases unmatched. CDR1 and CDR2 (germline): LNHDA, SQIVND (reference sequence). This CDR3 is 16 amino acids long.

The chain combines TRBV19 with TRBJ2-2; TRBD2 matches at 11 bases. Trimming cost V 6 bases and J 4 bases; bases outside gene matches: 7. This CDR3 is built from 16 residues. Per the germline V gene, CDR1 is LNHDA and CDR2 is SQIVND (reference sequence). The CDR3 loop reads CASRYTSGSSTGELFF. CDR3 sequence (DNA): TGTGCCAGTAGATATACTAGCGGGAGTAGCACCGGGGAGCTGTTTTTT.

This chain uses TRBV14 with TRBJ1-1; 7 nucleotides agree with TRBD1. The CDR3 loop spans 12 amino acids. The V and J ends lost 4 bases and 7 bases, in that order; junction bases with no gene match: 3. Germline-derived CDR1 and CDR2 are SGHDN and FVKESK. In DNA form, the CDR3 reads TGTGCCAGCAGCCGTAGGGGGCTTGAAGCTTTCTTT. Translation: CASSRRGLEAFF. The variable domain in full, completed from reference TRBV14 and TRBJ1-1, reads EAGVTQFPSHSVIEKGQTVTLRCDPISGHDNLYWYRRVMGKEIKFLLHFVKESKQDESGMPNNRFLAERTGGTYSTLKVQPAELEDSGVYFCASSRRGLEAFFGQGTRLTVV.

The V and J genes are TRBV7-8 and TRBJ2-1; no firm D call. With 1 base removed from V and 6 bases from J, the gap between germline ends came to 7 bases. The CDR3 length is 13 residues. Germline lookup yields CDR1 SGHVS and CDR2 FQNEAQ. The DNA of the CDR3 is TGTGCCAGCAGCTTAGGCCCCTTCAATGAGCAGTTCTTC. Protein: CASSLGPFNEQFF.

This clone showed up just a few times. This chain joins TRBV19 and TRBJ1-1; unclear D gene. V was cut by 3 bases and J by 5 bases, with 10 bases left in between. Germline assignment: CDR1 LNHDA and CDR2 SQIVND (reference sequence). The CDR3 length is 13 residues. The CDR3 sequence: CASSMGRRTEAFF. The CDR3 DNA is TGTGCCAGTAGTATGGGTCGGAGGACTGAAGCTTTCTTT.

This clone was counted once. The J gene is TRBJ1-1, the V gene TRBV4-1, with no clear D. V was trimmed by 0 bases and J by 1 base, leaving 18 bases between them. The germline CDR1 and CDR2 sequences are MGHRA and YSYEKL. The CDR3 runs 18 residues. The CDR3 DNA sequence: TGCGCCAGCAGCCAAGAATGGGAGTTGGGGATAGGGAACACTGAAGCTTTCTTT. Amino acids: CASSQEWELGIGNTEAFF.

The V and J genes are TRBV7-2 and TRBJ1-6, with D possibly matching TRBD1 (6 bases). Germline lookup yields CDR1 SGHTA and CDR2 FQGNSA. The CDR3 is made up of 15 amino acids. Trimming cost V 4 bases and J 6 bases, with 13 bases left between them. The CDR3 nucleotides are TGTGCCAGCAGCTCCCCCGGGGGGGCTAATTCACCCCTCCACTTT. Translating it yields CASSSPGGANSPLHF.

The CDR3 coding sequence is TGTGCCAGCAGCTTATGGGGGGATAATATCTACGAGCAGTACTTC. Translation: CASSLWGDNIYEQYF. This sequence joins TRBV7-2 and TRBJ2-7; D possibly corresponds to TRBD2 (6 bases). The germline V gene encodes CDR1 SGHTA and CDR2 FQGNSA. This CDR3 spans 15 amino acids. V was clipped by 2 bases and J by 3 bases, with 14 bases between them.

The rearrangement joins TRBV10-3 to TRBJ1-2; TRBD1 matches 8 bases. The germline gives CDR1 ENHRY, CDR2 SYGVKD. The CDR3 length is 15 residues. V was clipped by 7 bases and J by 4 bases; unmatched bases: 11. The CDR3 nucleotides read TGTGCCATCAAAGGGGGACAGGATACTTTCTATGGCTACACCTTC. Protein: CAIKGGQDTFYGYTF.

V gene TRBV10-3 combines with J gene TRBJ1-1, with D possibly TRBD1 on 5 matching bases. The CDR3 length is 12 residues. V lost 3 bases and J 6 bases, leaving 8 bases between the germline ends. In germline, CDR1 is ENHRY, CDR2 SYGVKD. The chain's CDR3 is CAISEGVPEAFF. CDR3 DNA: TGTGCCATCAGTGAAGGGGTCCCTGAAGCTTTCTTT.

V gene TRBV10-1 combines with J gene TRBJ2-3; D is perhaps TRBD2 (6 bases). CDR3 length: 13 residues. Germline V gives CDR1 WNHNN, CDR2 SYGVQD (reference sequence). Trimming stripped 5 bases from V and 1 base from J, with 7 bases between. The CDR3 sequence: CASSSSGTDTQYF. In DNA, the CDR3 is TGCGCCAGCAGTTCTAGCGGCACAGATACGCAGTATTTT.

CDR3 DNA: TGTGCCAGTAGTATAGGGCAGAACACTGAAGCTTTCTTT. It specifies CASSIGQNTEAFF. This chain connects TRBV19 to TRBJ1-1; D is undetermined. Germline V gene lookup returns CDR1 LNHDA and CDR2 SQIVND (reference sequence). This CDR3 has 13 residues. Deletions cut 1 base from V and 1 base from J, with 4 bases between.

A word on this clone: The same CDR3 arises from other DNA sequences in this sample as well. The J gene is TRBJ2-1, the V gene TRBV7-8; the match to TRBD2 covers 10 bases. Germline-derived CDR1 and CDR2 are SGHVS and FQNEAQ. The CDR3 spans 17 residues. V shed 3 bases and J 4 bases; nucleotides not matched to a gene: 9. In DNA form, the CDR3 reads TGTGCCAGCAGCTTTCGTAGCAAGCGGGGGGGTTACAATGAGCAGTTCTTC. This translates into CASSFRSKRGGYNEQFF.

The chain has TRBV7-2 and TRBJ1-2, with no clear D. From germline, CDR1 is SGHTA and CDR2 FQGNSA. This CDR3 region has 16 residues. Trimming pared 5 bases from V and 3 bases from J, leaving 19 bases between. CDR3 bases: TGTGCCAGCAGCCCAGCGGGAACACAGACCTACTATGGCTACACCTTC. Encoded protein: CASSPAGTQTYYGYTF.

Note on this clone: The germline gene is not matched at one end of the junction; a read error may be the cause. The chain recombines TRBV12-5 with TRBJ2-1; D might be TRBD1 or TRBD2, each matching 5 bases. In germline, CDR1 is LGHNT, CDR2 FRNRAP. This CDR3 comprises 12 residues. The CDR3 sequence: CASGLGRGEQFF. In nucleotides, the CDR3 is TGTGCTAGTGGCTTGGGACGGGGTGAGCAGTTCTTC.

The chain is built from TRBV5-1 and TRBJ2-3; 9 positions match TRBD2. The trim removed 4 bases at V and 1 base at J, leaving 13 bases unmatched. The CDR3 runs 18 residues. The germline V gene has CDR1 SGHRS and CDR2 YFSETQ. CDR3 DNA: TGCGCCAGCAGCGCCGGCGTTAGCGGGAGTTGGGGCACAGATACGCAGTATTTT. Its protein product is CASSAGVSGSWGTDTQYF. Drawing the rest from reference TRBV5-1 and TRBJ2-3, the complete variable domain is KAGVTQTPRYLIKTRGQQVTLSCSPISGHRSVSWYQQTPGQGLQFLFEYFSETQRNKGNFPGRFSGRQFSNSRSEMNVSTLELGDSALYLCASSAGVSGSWGTDTQYFGPGTRLTVL.

V and J are TRBV29-1 and TRBJ1-4; possible D gene TRBD1, 6 bases. The CDR3 consists of 13 residues. Germline V lookup: CDR1 SQVTM, CDR2 ANQGSEA. V was cut by 0 bases and J by 7 bases, with 9 bases left in between. The CDR3 loop reads CSVEDQGSEKLFF. The DNA for the CDR3 is TGCAGCGTTGAAGATCAGGGGAGTGAAAAACTGTTTTTT.

The chain has TRBV29-1 and TRBJ2-2; maybe TRBD1 (5 bases). CDR3 size: 14 residues. Germline V lookup: CDR1 SQVTM, CDR2 ANQGSEA. V lost 2 bases and J 6 bases, leaving 13 bases between the germline ends. The CDR3 region is CSVEQGVGAGELFF. The CDR3 region has the DNA TGCAGCGTTGAACAGGGTGTAGGGGCCGGGGAGCTGTTTTTT.

This chain uses TRBV5-1 with TRBJ2-5; no firm D call. The germline V gene encodes CDR1 SGHRS and CDR2 YFSETQ. With 0 bases removed from V and 0 bases from J, the gap between germline ends came to 6 bases. This CDR3 has 14 residues. This CDR3 is CASSLAWYQETQYF. Written as DNA, the CDR3 is TGCGCCAGCAGCTTGGCCTGGTACCAAGAGACCCAGTACTTC.

This clone was seen a few times. This chain links TRBV27 with TRBJ2-2; 8 bases are a match to TRBD1. The CDR3 is 17 amino acids. Trimming removed 4 bases from V and 5 bases from J; junction bases left unmatched: 12. The germline V gene has CDR1 MNHEY and CDR2 SMNVEV (reference sequence). The DNA of the CDR3 is TGTGCCAGCAGTTCCCATGGACAGGGACATAGAACCGGGGAGCTGTTTTTT. This encodes CASSSHGQGHRTGELFF.

The V and J genes are TRBV7-2 and TRBJ2-1; TRBD1 might be the D (5 bases). The V end was cut by 5 bases, the J end by 8 bases, with 16 bases between. The CDR3 length is 14 residues. Germline CDR1 reads SGHTA; CDR2 reads FQGNSA. CDR3 coding DNA: TGTGCCAGCAGCCCCCTGGGGCTTACCGATGAGCAGTTCTTC. Its protein product is CASSPLGLTDEQFF.